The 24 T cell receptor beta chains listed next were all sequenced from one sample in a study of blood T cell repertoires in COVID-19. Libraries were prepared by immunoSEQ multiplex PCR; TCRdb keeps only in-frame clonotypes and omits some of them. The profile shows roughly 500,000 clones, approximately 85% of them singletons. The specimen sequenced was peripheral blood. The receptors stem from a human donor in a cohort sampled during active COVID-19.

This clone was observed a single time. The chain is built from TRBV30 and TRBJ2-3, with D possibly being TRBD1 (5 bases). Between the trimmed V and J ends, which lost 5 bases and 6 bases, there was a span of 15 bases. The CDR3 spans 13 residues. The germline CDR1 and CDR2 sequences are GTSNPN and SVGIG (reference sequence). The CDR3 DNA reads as TGTGCCTGGGGCCTACTACACAGGGATACGCAGTATTTT. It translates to CAWGLLHRDTQYF.

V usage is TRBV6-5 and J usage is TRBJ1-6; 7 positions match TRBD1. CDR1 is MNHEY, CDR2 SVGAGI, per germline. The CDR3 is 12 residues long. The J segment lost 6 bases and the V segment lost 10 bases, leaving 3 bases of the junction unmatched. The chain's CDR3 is CAIQGPNSPLHF. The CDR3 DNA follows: TGTGCCATACAGGGGCCTAATTCACCCCTCCACTTT.

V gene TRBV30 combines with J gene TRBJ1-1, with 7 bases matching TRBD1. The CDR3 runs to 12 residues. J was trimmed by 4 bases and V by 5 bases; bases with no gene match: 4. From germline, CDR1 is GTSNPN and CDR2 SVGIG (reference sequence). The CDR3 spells CAWAQGFTEAFF. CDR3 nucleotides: TGTGCCTGGGCACAGGGGTTCACTGAAGCTTTCTTT.

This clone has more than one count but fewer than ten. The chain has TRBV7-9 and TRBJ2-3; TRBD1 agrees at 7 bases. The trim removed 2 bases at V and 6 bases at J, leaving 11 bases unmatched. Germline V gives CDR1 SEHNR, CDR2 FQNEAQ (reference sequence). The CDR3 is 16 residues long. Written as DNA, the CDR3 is TGTGCCAGCAGCTTATCGTACAGGGGTACTTCGGATACGCAGTATTTT. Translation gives CASSLSYRGTSDTQYF.

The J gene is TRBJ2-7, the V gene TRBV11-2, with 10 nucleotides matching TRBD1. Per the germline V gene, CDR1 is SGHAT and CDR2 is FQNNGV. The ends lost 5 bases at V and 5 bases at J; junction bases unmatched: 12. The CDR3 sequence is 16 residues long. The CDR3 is CASSETGTGAFHEQYF. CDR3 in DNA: TGTGCCAGCAGCGAAACCGGGACAGGGGCGTTCCACGAGCAGTACTTC.

The CDR3 DNA follows: TGTGCCAGCAGCCAAGCGGGACAGGGGATAGCTGGCTACACCTTC. Translated: CASSQAGQGIAGYTF. The gene calls are TRBV3-1 (or the pseudogene TRBV3-2) and TRBJ1-2; the match to TRBD1 covers 10 bases. Germline V gene data show CDR1 as LGHDT and CDR2 as YNNKEL (reference sequence). CDR3 length equals 15 residues. The V gene end was trimmed by 1 base and the J gene end by 7 bases; junction bases not matched to a gene: 6.

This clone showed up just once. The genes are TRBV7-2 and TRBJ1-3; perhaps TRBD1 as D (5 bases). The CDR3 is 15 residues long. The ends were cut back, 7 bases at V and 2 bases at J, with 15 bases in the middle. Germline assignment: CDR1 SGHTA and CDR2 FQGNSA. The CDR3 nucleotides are TGTGCCAGCACCCGGGGCAGGGAGGCTGGAAACACCATATATTTT. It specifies CASTRGREAGNTIYF.

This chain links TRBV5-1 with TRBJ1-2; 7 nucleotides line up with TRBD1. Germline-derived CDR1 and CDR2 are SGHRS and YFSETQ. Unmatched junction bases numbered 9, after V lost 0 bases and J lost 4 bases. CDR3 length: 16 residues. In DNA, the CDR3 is TGCGCCAGCAGCTTGGTGGTAAGCAGGGACAGCTATGGCTACACCTTC. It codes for CASSLVVSRDSYGYTF.

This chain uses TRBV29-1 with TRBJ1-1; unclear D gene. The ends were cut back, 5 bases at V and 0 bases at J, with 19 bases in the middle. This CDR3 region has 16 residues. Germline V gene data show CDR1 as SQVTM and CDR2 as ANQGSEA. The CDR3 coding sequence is TGCAGCGTTCACCACGGAGGGATGACTTTGAACACTGAAGCTTTCTTT. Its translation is CSVHHGGMTLNTEAFF.

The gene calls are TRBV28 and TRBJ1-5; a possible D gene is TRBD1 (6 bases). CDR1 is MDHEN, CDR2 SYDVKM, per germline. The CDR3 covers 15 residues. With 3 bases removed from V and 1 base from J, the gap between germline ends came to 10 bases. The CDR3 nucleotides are TGTGCCAGCAGTTTCGGGGGGCCAAGCAATCAGCCCCAGCATTTT. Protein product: CASSFGGPSNQPQHF.

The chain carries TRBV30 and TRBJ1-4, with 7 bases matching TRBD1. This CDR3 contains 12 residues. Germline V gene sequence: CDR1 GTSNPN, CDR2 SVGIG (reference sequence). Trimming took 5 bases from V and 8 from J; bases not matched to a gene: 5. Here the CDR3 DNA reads TGTGCCTGGGGGACAGACGGGGAAAAACTGTTTTTT. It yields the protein CAWGTDGEKLFF.

The CDR3 here is CASSSHTGSSYEQYF. The CDR3, as DNA: TGCGCCAGCAGCTCACACACCGGGAGCTCCTACGAGCAGTACTTC. This chain uses TRBV5-1 with TRBJ2-7; tentative D call: TRBD2 (6 bases). The V gene's germline CDR1 is SGHRS and CDR2 YFSETQ. There are 15 residues in the CDR3. V was cut by 3 bases and J by 0 bases, with 13 bases left in between.

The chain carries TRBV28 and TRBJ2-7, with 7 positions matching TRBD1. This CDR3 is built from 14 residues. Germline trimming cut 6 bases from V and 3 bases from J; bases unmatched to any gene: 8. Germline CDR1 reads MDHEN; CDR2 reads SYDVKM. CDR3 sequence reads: CASSHGQDNYEQYF. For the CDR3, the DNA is TGTGCCAGCAGCCACGGACAGGATAACTACGAGCAGTACTTC. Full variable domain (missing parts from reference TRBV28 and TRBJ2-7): DVKVTQSSRYLVKRTGEKVFLECVQDMDHENMFWYRQDPGLGLRLIYFSYDVKMKEKGDIPEGYSVSREKKERFSLILESASTNQTSMYLCASSHGQDNYEQYFGPGTRLTVT.

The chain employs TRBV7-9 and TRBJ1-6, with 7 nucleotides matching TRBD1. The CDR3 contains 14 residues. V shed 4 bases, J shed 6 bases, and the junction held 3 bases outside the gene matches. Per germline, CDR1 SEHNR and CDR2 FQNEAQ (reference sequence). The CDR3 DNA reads TGTGCCAGCAGCTGGGACAGCCCTAATTCACCCCTCCACTTT. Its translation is CASSWDSPNSPLHF.

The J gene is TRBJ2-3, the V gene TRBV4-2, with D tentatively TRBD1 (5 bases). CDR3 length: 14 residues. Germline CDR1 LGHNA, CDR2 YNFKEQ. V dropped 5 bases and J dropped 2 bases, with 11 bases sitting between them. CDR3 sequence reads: CASSSRENTDTQYF. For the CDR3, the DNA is TGTGCCAGCAGCTCCAGGGAAAACACAGATACGCAGTATTTT.

The CDR3: CASSPLTEETQYF. In DNA, the CDR3 is TGTGCCAGCTCACCACTGACAGAAGAGACCCAGTACTTC. V and J are TRBV18 and TRBJ2-5, with a tentative D call TRBD1 (5 bases). V lost 1 base and J 3 bases, leaving 6 bases between the germline ends. Germline V gives CDR1 KGHSH, CDR2 LQKENI. The length of the CDR3 is 13 residues.

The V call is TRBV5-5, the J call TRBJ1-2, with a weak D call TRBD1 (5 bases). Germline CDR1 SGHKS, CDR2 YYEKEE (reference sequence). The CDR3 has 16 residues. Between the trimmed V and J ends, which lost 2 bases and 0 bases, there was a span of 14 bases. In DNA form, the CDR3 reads TGTGCCAGCAGCTTTACCTCGGACATTTCTAACTATGGCTACACCTTC. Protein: CASSFTSDISNYGYTF.

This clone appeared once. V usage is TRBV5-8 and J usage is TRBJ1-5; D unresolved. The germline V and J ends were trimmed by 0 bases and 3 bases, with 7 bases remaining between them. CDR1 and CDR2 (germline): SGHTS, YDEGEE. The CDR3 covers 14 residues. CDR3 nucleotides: TGTGCCAGCAGCTTGGAGGCGGACAATCAGCCCCAGCATTTT. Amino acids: CASSLEADNQPQHF.

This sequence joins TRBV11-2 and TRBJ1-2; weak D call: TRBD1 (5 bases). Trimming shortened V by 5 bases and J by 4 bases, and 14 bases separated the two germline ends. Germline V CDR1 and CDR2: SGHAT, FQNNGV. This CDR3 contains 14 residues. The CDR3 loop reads CASSADRATYGYTF. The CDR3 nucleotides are TGTGCCAGCAGCGCCGACAGAGCCACCTATGGCTACACCTTC.

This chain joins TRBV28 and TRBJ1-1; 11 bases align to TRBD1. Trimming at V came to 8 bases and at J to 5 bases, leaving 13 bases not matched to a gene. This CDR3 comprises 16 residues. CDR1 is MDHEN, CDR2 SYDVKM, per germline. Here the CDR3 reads CASPSNRDRGRTEAFF. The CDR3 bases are TGTGCCAGCCCCTCCAACCGGGACAGGGGGAGGACTGAAGCTTTCTTT.

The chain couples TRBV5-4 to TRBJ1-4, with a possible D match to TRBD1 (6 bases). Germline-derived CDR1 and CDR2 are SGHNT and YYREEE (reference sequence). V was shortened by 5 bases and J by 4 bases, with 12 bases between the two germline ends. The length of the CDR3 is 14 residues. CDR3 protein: CASSMDRLNEKLFF. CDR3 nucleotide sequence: TGTGCCAGCAGTATGGACAGACTTAATGAAAAACTGTTTTTT.

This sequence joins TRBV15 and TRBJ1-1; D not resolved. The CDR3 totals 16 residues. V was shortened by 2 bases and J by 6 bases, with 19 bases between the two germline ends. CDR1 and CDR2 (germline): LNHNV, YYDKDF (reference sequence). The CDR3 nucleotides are TGTGCCACCAGCAGACTGGCCAGGTCAGGTGGCGCTGAAGCTTTCTTT. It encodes CATSRLARSGGAEAFF.

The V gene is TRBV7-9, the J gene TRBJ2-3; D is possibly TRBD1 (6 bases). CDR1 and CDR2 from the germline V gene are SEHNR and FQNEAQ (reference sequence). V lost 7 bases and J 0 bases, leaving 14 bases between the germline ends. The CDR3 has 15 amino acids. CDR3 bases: TGTGCCAGCAACTCAGGACAGACTAGCACAGATACGCAGTATTTT. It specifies CASNSGQTSTDTQYF.

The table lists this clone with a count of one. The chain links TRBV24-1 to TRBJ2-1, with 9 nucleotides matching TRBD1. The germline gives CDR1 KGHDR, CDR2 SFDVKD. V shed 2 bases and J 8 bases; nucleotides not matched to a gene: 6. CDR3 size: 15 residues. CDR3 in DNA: TGTGCCACCAGTGATTCCCCACAGGGGGCGGATGAGCAGTTCTTC. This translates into CATSDSPQGADEQFF.